The 5 T cell receptor beta chains reported below all come from one sample, sequenced in a study of shared clonotypes between healthy human individuals. The data were produced by immunoSEQ multiplex PCR, yet TCRdb's version contains in-frame clones alone and is incomplete. The sample carries some 2 million clones, about 95% recorded once. CD45RO-negative cells were positively selected for CCR7, leaving out terminally differentiated effector memory CD45RA+ cells. Sequenced material: naive CD8+ T cells sorted from blood. The origin of the receptors is a man aged 18 to 29 in good health.

This clone occurred once. The rearrangement joins TRBV19 to TRBJ1-1, with a possible D match to TRBD1 (6 bases). This CDR3 has 13 amino acids. Looked up from germline, CDR1 is LNHDA and CDR2 is SQIVND (reference sequence). Trimming shortened V by 9 bases and J by 5 bases, and 16 bases separated the two germline ends. DNA of the CDR3: TGTGCCAGCTCGTTGCGGGGGGCTACTGAAGCTTTCTTT. It yields the protein CASSLRGATEAFF.

The count of this clone is one. The chain recombines TRBV28 with TRBJ1-5, with 10 bases lining up with TRBD1. Germline CDR1 MDHEN, CDR2 SYDVKM. The CDR3 is 16 amino acids. Trimming took 4 bases from V and 7 from J; bases not matched to a gene: 10. In DNA, the CDR3 is TGTGCCAGCAGTTCCCCTCCGACAGGGGGCGTCCAGCCCCAGCATTTT. Translated: CASSSPPTGGVQPQHF.

In the case of this clone: Other DNA sequences of this sample code for an identical CDR3. V is TRBV9 and J is TRBJ1-1; D not certain. Looked up from germline, CDR1 is SGDLS and CDR2 is YYNGEE. Trimming left V 0 bases short and J 3 bases short, with 6 bases between. The CDR3 totals 13 residues. The CDR3 nucleotides read TGTGCCAGCAGCGTAGGTGATTACACTGAAGCTTTCTTT. Translated, it gives CASSVGDYTEAFF.

The chain links TRBV9 to TRBJ1-4, with D hard to call. V was pared by 2 bases and J by 8 bases, with 10 bases between. Germline assignment: CDR1 SGDLS and CDR2 YYNGEE. The CDR3 contains 13 residues. The CDR3 coding sequence is TGTGCCAGCAGCGTGTCACTCGGGGAAAAACTGTTTTTT. Its protein product is CASSVSLGEKLFF. Variable domain in full (rest from reference TRBV9 and TRBJ1-4): DSGVTQTPKHLITATGQRVTLRCSPRSGDLSVYWYQQSLDQGLQFLIQYYNGEERAKGNILERFSAQQFPDLHSELNLSSLELGDSALYFCASSVSLGEKLFFGSGTQLSVL.

The chain uses TRBV11-2 and TRBJ2-7; weak D call: TRBD1 (6 bases). Trimming removed 1 base from V and 4 bases from J, with 11 bases in between. This CDR3 has 14 residues. The germline CDR1 and CDR2 sequences are SGHAT and FQNNGV. The CDR3 region has the DNA TGTGCCAGCAGCTTAGCCAGGACAGTGTACGAGCAGTACTTC. Translation gives CASSLARTVYEQYF.